The 18 T cell receptor beta chains below come from one sample, sequenced in a study of blood T cell repertoires in COVID-19. This table comes from immunoSEQ multiplex PCR, and its TCRdb copy is limited to in-frame clones, with some not included. The repertoire holds about 29,000 clones, with less than 90% as singletons. The sequencing sample was made of peripheral blood. The origin of the receptors is a man older than 75 with active COVID-19.

The CDR3 nucleotides read TGTGCCAGCAGCCCGGGACAGGGAGATAATTCACCCCTCCACTTT. The encoded protein is CASSPGQGDNSPLHF. The J gene is TRBJ1-6, the V gene TRBV7-9; 9 nucleotides align to TRBD1. This CDR3 is 15 amino acids long. V gave up 5 bases and J gave up 5 bases; unmatched junction bases: 4. The germline CDR1 and CDR2 sequences are SEHNR and FQNEAQ (reference sequence).

V and J are TRBV5-6 and TRBJ1-6; 7 nucleotides match TRBD1. The CDR3 is made up of 13 amino acids. The V gene's germline CDR1 is SGHDT and CDR2 YYEEEE. The V segment lost 6 bases and the J segment 7 bases; nucleotides outside the gene matches: 4. The CDR3 here is CASTVTGNSPLHF. The CDR3 DNA follows: TGTGCCAGCACCGTGACAGGGAATTCACCCCTCCACTTT.

This clone was counted between two and nine times. This chain connects TRBV19 to TRBJ1-2; the match to TRBD1 covers 8 bases. The V gene end was trimmed by 7 bases and the J gene end by 7 bases; junction bases not matched to a gene: 5. The germline V gene encodes CDR1 LNHDA and CDR2 SQIVND (reference sequence). The CDR3 consists of 12 residues. The CDR3 coding sequence is TGTGCCAGTACCTACAGGGGGAGTGGCTACACCTTC. Protein sequence: CASTYRGSGYTF. The whole variable domain, remainder taken from reference TRBV19 and TRBJ1-2, is DGGITQSPKYLFRKEGQNVTLSCEQNLNHDAMYWYRQDPGQGLRLIYYSQIVNDFQKGDIAEGYSVSREKKESFPLTVTSAQKNPTAFYLCASTYRGSGYTFGSGTRLTVV.

V usage is TRBV2 and J usage is TRBJ1-1; 7 bases fit TRBD1. CDR1 SNHLY and CDR2 FYNNEI come from the germline V gene. This CDR3 is 13 amino acids long. J was trimmed by 1 base and V by 9 bases; bases with no gene match: 5. As DNA, the CDR3 is TGTGCCAGGACAGGGATTGAGAACACTGAAGCTTTCTTT. Protein: CARTGIENTEAFF.

The chain couples TRBV27 to TRBJ1-5, with D unresolved. This CDR3 has 14 amino acids. V lost 4 bases, J lost 4 bases, and 11 bases lay in between. Germline lookup yields CDR1 MNHEY and CDR2 SMNVEV (reference sequence). This CDR3 is CASSSSVRNQPQHF. CDR3 DNA: TGTGCCAGCAGTTCCTCGGTGCGAAATCAGCCCCAGCATTTT.

This clone was seen more than once but under ten times. V is TRBV30 and J is TRBJ2-7; TRBD1 agrees at 7 bases. The CDR3 is 14 amino acids. CDR1 and CDR2 from the germline V gene are GTSNPN and SVGIG (reference sequence). J lost 3 bases, V lost 1 base, and 6 bases had no gene match. The DNA for the CDR3 is TGTGCCTGGAGTGACTACGGGGACAGCTACGAGCAGTACTTC. Amino acids: CAWSDYGDSYEQYF. Looking up the rest from reference TRBV30 and TRBJ2-7 gives the full variable domain: SQTIHQWPATLVQPVGSPLSLECTVEGTSNPNLYWYRQAAGRGLQLLFYSVGIGQISSEVPQNLSASRPQDRQFILSSKKLLLSDSGFYLCAWSDYGDSYEQYFGPGTRLTVT.

The gene calls are TRBV3-1 (or the pseudogene TRBV3-2) and TRBJ2-7; 7 bases fit TRBD1. Germline V gene lookup returns CDR1 LGHDT and CDR2 YNNKEL (reference sequence). This CDR3 is built from 15 residues. The V gene end was trimmed by 5 bases and the J gene end by 0 bases; junction bases not matched to a gene: 7. CDR3 residues: CASSEGTDHSYEQYF. The DNA for the CDR3 is TGTGCCAGCAGCGAGGGGACAGATCACTCCTACGAGCAGTACTTC.

This clone was counted only a few times. The chain uses TRBV19 and TRBJ2-3, with 7 bases that match TRBD1. Trimming at V came to 3 bases and at J to 4 bases, leaving 7 bases not matched to a gene. Germline CDR1 and CDR2: LNHDA and SQIVND (reference sequence). The CDR3 is 15 residues long. The CDR3 nucleotides are TGTGCCAGTAGTATTATGACAGGGCAGGCAGATACGCAGTATTTT. It translates to CASSIMTGQADTQYF.

The chain has TRBV3-1 (or the pseudogene TRBV3-2) and TRBJ1-1, with D uncertain. Germline V lookup: CDR1 LGHDT, CDR2 YNNKEL (reference sequence). The CDR3 spans 16 residues. V was trimmed by 4 bases and J by 0 bases, leaving 15 bases between them. For the CDR3, the DNA is TGTGCCAGCAGCCGAGCCCACAGCACCATGAACACTGAAGCTTTCTTT. Encoded protein: CASSRAHSTMNTEAFF.

The chain couples TRBV5-8 to TRBJ2-1; 8 bases agree with TRBD1. Unmatched junction bases numbered 3, after V lost 5 bases and J lost 2 bases. Germline CDR1 SGHTS, CDR2 YDEGEE. CDR3 length: 14 residues. The CDR3 DNA follows: TGTGCCAGCAGGAGGACAGGGACCTACAATGAGCAGTTCTTC. This sequence encodes CASRRTGTYNEQFF. The whole variable domain, remainder taken from reference TRBV5-8 and TRBJ2-1, is EAGVTQSPTHLIKTRGQQATLRCSPISGHTSVYWYQQALGLGLQFLLWYDEGEERNRGNFPPRFSGRQFPNYSSELNVNALELEDSALYLCASRRTGTYNEQFFGPGTRLTVL.

This clone was detected once. J is TRBJ1-2 and V is TRBV30; the match to TRBD1 covers 9 bases. Germline V gives CDR1 GTSNPN, CDR2 SVGIG (reference sequence). CDR3 length: 12 residues. The trim removed 3 bases at V and 8 bases at J, leaving 4 bases unmatched. In DNA form, the CDR3 reads TGTGCCTGGAGGAGACAGGGGGAAGGCTACACCTTC. It yields the protein CAWRRQGEGYTF. Combining the CDR3 with reference TRBV30 and TRBJ1-2 gives the whole variable domain SQTIHQWPATLVQPVGSPLSLECTVEGTSNPNLYWYRQAAGRGLQLLFYSVGIGQISSEVPQNLSASRPQDRQFILSSKKLLLSDSGFYLCAWRRQGEGYTFGSGTRLTVV.

The J gene is TRBJ2-5, the V gene TRBV2, with 11 bases identical to TRBD1. Trimming cost V 7 bases and J 5 bases; bases outside gene matches: 6. Germline V gene lookup returns CDR1 SNHLY and CDR2 FYNNEI. The CDR3 spans 14 residues. In DNA form, the CDR3 reads TGTGCCAGCACAGGACAGGGGGCGAGGGAGACCCAGTACTTC. Protein: CASTGQGARETQYF.

The chain links TRBV2 to TRBJ2-5, with 10 bases lining up with TRBD2. V shed 5 bases and J 3 bases; nucleotides not matched to a gene: 6. The CDR3 length is 15 residues. CDR1 is SNHLY and CDR2 is FYNNEI in the germline V gene. As DNA, the CDR3 is TGTGCCAGCAGTATACAGCGGGGGGGTAAAGAGACCCAGTACTTC. It yields the protein CASSIQRGGKETQYF.

The rearrangement uses TRBV6-5 and TRBJ2-7; D may be TRBD2 (6 bases). The CDR3 spans 13 residues. The germline V gene encodes CDR1 MNHEY and CDR2 SVGAGI. V lost 6 bases and J lost 6, with 15 bases in between. CDR3 amino acids: CASRAGGRGEQYF. The CDR3 coding sequence is TGTGCCAGCAGGGCCGGAGGGAGAGGCGAGCAGTACTTC.

The J gene is TRBJ1-2, the V gene TRBV28; 9 bases are shared with TRBD1. Germline V gives CDR1 MDHEN, CDR2 SYDVKM. CDR3 length: 14 residues. Trimming took 2 bases from V and 6 from J; bases not matched to a gene: 4. This CDR3 reads CASSLDRGFDGYTF. The CDR3 DNA reads TGTGCCAGCAGTTTAGACAGGGGGTTTGATGGCTACACCTTC.

This clone is medium-sized in the sample. J is TRBJ2-7 and V is TRBV2; 8 bases match TRBD1. Losses at the gene ends were 2 bases for V and 6 bases for J; bases not matched to a gene: 0. The CDR3 loop spans 12 amino acids. Germline CDR1 and CDR2: SNHLY and FYNNEI. CDR3 coding DNA: TGTGCCAGCAGTGAAACAGGGGGCGAGCAGTACTTC. This translates into CASSETGGEQYF.

This clone occurred once. This sequence joins TRBV5-4 and TRBJ2-2; 8 nucleotides line up with TRBD2. The CDR3 sequence is 15 residues long. Looked up from germline, CDR1 is SGHNT and CDR2 is YYREEE (reference sequence). Trimming removed 4 bases from V and 5 bases from J; junction bases left unmatched: 7. The CDR3 DNA is TGTGCCAGCAGCCGCGGGGGGTTGGTGACCGGGGAGCTGTTTTTT. Translation gives CASSRGGLVTGELFF.

The rearrangement uses TRBV6-5 and TRBJ2-3; D not resolved. The V gene lost 7 bases and the J gene lost 3 bases, with 11 bases spanning the gap. This CDR3 comprises 13 residues. Looked up from germline, CDR1 is MNHEY and CDR2 is SVGAGI. CDR3 coding DNA: TGTGCCAGCACCCTAGGAAAAACAGATACGCAGTATTTT. Residues: CASTLGKTDTQYF.